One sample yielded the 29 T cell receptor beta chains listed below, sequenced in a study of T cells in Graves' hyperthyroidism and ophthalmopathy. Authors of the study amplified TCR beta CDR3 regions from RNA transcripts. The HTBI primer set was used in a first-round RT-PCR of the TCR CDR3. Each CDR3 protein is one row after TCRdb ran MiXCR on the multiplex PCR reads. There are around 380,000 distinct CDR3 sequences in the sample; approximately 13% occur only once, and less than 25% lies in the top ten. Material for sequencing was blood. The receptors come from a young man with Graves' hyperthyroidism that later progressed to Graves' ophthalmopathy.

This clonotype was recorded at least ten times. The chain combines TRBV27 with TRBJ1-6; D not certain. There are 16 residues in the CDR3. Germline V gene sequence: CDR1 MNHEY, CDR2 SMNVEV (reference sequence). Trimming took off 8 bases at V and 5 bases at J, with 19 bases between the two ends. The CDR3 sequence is CASSTNGWYDNSPLHF. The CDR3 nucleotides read TGTGCCAGCTCTACAAATGGCTGGTATGATAATTCACCCCTCCACTTT.

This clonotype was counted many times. As DNA, the CDR3 is TGCAGTGCTAGAGAAGGGACAAGCACAGATACGCAGTATTTT. It yields the protein CSAREGTSTDTQYF. This chain connects TRBV20-1 to TRBJ2-3; tentative D call: TRBD1 (6 bases). CDR1 is DFQATT, CDR2 SNEGSKA, per germline (reference sequence). This CDR3 has 14 amino acids. V lost 0 bases and J lost 0, with 7 bases in between.

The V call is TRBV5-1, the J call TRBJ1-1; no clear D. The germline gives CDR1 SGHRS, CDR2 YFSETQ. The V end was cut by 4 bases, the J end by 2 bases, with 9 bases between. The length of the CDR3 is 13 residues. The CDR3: CASSHTSNTEAFF. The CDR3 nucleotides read TGCGCCAGCAGCCACACAAGTAACACTGAAGCTTTCTTT.

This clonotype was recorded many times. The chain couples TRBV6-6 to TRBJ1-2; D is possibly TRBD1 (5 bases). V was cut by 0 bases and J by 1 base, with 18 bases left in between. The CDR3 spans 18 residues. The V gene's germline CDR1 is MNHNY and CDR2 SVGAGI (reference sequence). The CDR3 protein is CASSYSSSRTILNYGYTF. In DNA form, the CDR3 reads TGTGCCAGCAGTTACTCGAGTAGTAGGACAATCCTTAACTATGGCTACACCTTC.

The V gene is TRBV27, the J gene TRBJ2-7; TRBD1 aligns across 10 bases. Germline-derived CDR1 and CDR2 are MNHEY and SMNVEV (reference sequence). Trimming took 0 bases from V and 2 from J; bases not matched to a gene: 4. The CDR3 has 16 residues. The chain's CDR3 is CASSLSGTGAAYEQYF. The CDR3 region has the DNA TGTGCCAGCAGTTTATCGGGGACAGGGGCCGCCTACGAGCAGTACTTC.

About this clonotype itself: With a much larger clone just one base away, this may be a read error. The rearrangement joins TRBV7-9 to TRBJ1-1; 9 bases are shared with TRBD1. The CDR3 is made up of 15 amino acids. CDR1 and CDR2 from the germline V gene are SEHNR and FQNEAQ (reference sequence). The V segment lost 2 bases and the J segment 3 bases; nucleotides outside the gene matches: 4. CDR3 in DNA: TGTGCCAGCAGCTTAACAGGGGGCAGGGACACTGAAGCTTTCTTT. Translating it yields CASSLTGGRDTEAFF.

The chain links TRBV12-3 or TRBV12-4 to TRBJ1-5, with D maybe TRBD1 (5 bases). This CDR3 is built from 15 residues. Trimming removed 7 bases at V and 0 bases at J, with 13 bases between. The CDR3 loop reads CASNLDRYSNQPQHF. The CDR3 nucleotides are TGTGCCAGCAATCTTGACAGATATAGCAATCAGCCCCAGCATTTT.

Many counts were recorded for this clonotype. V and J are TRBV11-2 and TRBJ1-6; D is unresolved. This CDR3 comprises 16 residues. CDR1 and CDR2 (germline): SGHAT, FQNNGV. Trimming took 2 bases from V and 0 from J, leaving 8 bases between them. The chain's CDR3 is CASSLIFGSYNSPLHF. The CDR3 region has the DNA TGTGCCAGCAGCTTAATTTTCGGCTCCTATAATTCACCCCTCCACTTT.

The CDR3 protein is CASSFGGRLILTF. In nucleotides, the CDR3 is TGTGCCAGCAGTTTTGGGGGACGGCTGATACTGACTTTC. This chain links TRBV27 with TRBJ2-6; TRBD1 or TRBD2 may be the D gene (5 bases each). V was shortened by 3 bases and J by 16 bases, with 16 bases between the two germline ends. Germline CDR1 MNHEY, CDR2 SMNVEV (reference sequence). The CDR3 spans 13 residues.

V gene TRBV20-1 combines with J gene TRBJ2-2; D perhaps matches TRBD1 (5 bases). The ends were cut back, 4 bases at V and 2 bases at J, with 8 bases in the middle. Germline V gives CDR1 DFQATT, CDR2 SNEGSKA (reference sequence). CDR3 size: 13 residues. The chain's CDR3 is CSATQGNTGELFF. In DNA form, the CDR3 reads TGCAGTGCTACCCAGGGTAACACCGGGGAGCTGTTTTTT.

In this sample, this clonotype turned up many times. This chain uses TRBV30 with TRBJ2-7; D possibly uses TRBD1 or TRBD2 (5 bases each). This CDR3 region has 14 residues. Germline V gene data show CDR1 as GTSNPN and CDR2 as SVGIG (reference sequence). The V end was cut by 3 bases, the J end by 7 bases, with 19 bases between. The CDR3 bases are TGTGCCTGGAGGGGGACGATCTTCATGGGGGAGCAGTACTTC. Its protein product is CAWRGTIFMGEQYF.

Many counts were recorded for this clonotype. The CDR3 bases are TGTGCCAGCACCCTCACGACGAACACTGAAGCTTTCTTT. Its protein product is CASTLTTNTEAFF. The V gene is TRBV12-3 or TRBV12-4, the J gene TRBJ1-1; unclear D gene. The ends were cut back, 7 bases at V and 1 base at J, with 10 bases in the middle. The CDR3 contains 13 residues.

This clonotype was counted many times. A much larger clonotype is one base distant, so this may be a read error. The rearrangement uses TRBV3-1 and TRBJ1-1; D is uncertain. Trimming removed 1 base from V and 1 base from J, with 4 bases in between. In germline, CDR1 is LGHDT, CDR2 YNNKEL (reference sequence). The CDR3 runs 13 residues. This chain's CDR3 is CASSQATNTEAFF. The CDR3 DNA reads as TGTGCCAGCAGCCAAGCCACGAACACTGAAGCTTTCTTT.

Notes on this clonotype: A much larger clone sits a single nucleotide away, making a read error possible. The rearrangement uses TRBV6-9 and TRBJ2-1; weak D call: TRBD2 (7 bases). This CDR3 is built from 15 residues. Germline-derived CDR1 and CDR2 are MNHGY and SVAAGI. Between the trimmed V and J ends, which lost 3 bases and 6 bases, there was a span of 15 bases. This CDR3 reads CASSYGRGAVNEQFF. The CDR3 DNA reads TGTGCCAGCAGTTACGGACGGGGGGCCGTCAATGAGCAGTTCTTC.

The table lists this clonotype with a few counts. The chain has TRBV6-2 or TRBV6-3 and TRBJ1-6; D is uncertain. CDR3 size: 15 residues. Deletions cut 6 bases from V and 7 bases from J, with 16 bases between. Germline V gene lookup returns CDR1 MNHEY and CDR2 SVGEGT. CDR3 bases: TGTGCCAGCAGCCACAGAGGTTTGGAGAATTCACCCCTCCACTTT. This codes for CASSHRGLENSPLHF.

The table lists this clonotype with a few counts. The CDR3 DNA follows: TGCGCCAGCAGCCAAGGACAGGGCTCCTATAATTCACCCCTCCACTTT. Its protein is CASSQGQGSYNSPLHF. The V call is TRBV4-1, the J call TRBJ1-6; 7 bases align to TRBD1. Losses at the gene ends were 1 base for V and 0 bases for J; bases not matched to a gene: 0. From germline, CDR1 is MGHRA and CDR2 YSYEKL. The CDR3 runs 16 residues.

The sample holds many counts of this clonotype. The CDR3 DNA reads TGTGCCAGCAGTCCTCATGATCCGGTCAGCACCTACGAGCAGTACTTC. Translating gives CASSPHDPVSTYEQYF. V and J are TRBV6-5 and TRBJ2-7; D is undetermined. The V end was cut by 5 bases, the J end by 2 bases, with 19 bases between. CDR3 length equals 16 residues. The germline CDR1 and CDR2 sequences are MNHEY and SVGAGI.

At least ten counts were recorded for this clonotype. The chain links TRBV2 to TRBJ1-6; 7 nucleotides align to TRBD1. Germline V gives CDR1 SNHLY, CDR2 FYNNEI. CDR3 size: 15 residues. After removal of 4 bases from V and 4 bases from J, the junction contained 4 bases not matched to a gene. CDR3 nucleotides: TGTGCCAGCAGTGCGCCGGGACAGTATAATTCACCCCTCCACTTT. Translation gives CASSAPGQYNSPLHF.

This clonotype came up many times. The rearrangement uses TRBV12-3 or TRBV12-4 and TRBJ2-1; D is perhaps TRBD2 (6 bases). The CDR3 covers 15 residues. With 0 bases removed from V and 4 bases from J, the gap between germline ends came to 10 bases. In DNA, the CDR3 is TGTGCCAGCAGTTTAGCCTCGGGGGTATACAATGAGCAGTTCTTC. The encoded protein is CASSLASGVYNEQFF.

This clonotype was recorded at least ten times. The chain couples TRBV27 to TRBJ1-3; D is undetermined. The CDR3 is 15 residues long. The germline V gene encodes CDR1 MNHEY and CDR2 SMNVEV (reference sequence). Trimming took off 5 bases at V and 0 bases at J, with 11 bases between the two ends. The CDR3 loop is CASSPMGSSGNTIYF. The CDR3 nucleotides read TGTGCCAGCAGTCCCATGGGCAGCTCTGGAAACACCATATATTTT.

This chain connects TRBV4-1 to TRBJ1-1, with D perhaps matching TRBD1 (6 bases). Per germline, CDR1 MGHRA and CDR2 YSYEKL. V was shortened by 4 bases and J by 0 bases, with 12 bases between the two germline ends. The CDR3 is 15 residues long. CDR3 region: CASSLGAQLNTEAFF. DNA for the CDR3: TGCGCCAGCAGCCTGGGGGCACAGCTGAACACTGAAGCTTTCTTT.

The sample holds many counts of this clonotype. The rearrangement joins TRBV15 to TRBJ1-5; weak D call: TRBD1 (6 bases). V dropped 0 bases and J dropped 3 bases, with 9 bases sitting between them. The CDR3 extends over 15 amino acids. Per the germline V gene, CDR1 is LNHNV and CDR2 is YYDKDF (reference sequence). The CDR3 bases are TGTGCCACCAGCAGAGATCCAGGGGCCAATCAGCCCCAGCATTTT. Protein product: CATSRDPGANQPQHF.

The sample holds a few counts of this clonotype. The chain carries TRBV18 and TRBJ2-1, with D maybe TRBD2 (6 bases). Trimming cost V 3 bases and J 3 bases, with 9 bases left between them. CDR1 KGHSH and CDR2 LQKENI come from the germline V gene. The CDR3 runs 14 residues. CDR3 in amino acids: CASSPGTFYNEQFF. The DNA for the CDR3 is TGTGCCAGCTCACCCGGGACTTTCTACAATGAGCAGTTCTTC.

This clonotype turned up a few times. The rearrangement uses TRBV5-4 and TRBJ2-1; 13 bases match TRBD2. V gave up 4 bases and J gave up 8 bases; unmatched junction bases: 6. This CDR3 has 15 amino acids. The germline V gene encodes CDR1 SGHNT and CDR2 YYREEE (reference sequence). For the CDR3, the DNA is TGTGCCAGCAGCAGCGGGACTAGCGGGGAATATGAGCAGTTCTTC. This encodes CASSSGTSGEYEQFF.

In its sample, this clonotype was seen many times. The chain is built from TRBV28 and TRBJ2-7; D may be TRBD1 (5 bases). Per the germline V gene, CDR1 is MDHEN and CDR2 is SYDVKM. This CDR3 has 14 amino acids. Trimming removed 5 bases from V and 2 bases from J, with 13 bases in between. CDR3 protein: CASSPRTPTYEQYF. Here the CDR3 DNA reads TGTGCCAGCAGTCCTCGGACACCTACCTACGAGCAGTACTTC.

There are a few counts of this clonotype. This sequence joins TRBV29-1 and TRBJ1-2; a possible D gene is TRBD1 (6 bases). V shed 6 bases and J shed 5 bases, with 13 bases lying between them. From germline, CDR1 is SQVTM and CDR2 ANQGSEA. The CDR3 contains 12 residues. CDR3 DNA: TGCAGCGTGGCGGGGGCGGGATATGGCTACACCTTC. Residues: CSVAGAGYGYTF. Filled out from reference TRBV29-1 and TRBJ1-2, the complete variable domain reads SAVISQKPSRDICQRGTSLTIQCQVDSQVTMMFWYRQQPGQSLTLIATANQGSEATYESGFVIDKFPISRPNLTFSTLTVSNMSPEDSSIYLCSVAGAGYGYTFGSGTRLTVV.

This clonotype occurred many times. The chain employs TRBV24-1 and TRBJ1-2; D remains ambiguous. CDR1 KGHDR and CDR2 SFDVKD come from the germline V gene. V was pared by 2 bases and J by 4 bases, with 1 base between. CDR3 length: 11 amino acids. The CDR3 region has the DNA TGTGCCACCAGTGATTCCTATGGCTACACCTTC. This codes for CATSDSYGYTF.

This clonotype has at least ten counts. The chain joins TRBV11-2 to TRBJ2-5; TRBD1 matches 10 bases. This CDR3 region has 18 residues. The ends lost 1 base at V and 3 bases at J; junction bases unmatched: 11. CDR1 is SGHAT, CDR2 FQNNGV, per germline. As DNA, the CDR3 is TGTGCCAGCAGCTTAGTAGCAAGTCCGGGACAGGGGAAAGAGACCCAGTACTTC. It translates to CASSLVASPGQGKETQYF.

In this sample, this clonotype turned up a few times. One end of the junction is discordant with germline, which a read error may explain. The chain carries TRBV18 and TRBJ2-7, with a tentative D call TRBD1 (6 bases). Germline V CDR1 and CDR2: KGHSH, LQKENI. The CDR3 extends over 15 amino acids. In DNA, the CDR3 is TGTGTCAGCTCACCGACTACGGGACAACTCGACGAGCAGTACTTC. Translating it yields CVSSPTTGQLDEQYF.